The T cell receptor (beta chain) under discussion was sequenced for a study of T cell repertoires in cytomegalovirus infection. Study background: Recently described HLA-C-restricted plus well-studied HLA-B-restricted CMV epitopes were used. Matching HLA type and CMV infection were both indicated by public TCR beta signatures. Findings and caveats of the study: Clonotype analysis showed dominance of the ex vivo response by HLA-C-restricted CMV-specific TCR beta clonotypes.

Via MiXCR, TCRdb re-called the reads, giving one row per CDR3 protein. Of some 700,000 distinct CDR3 sequences in the sample, about 33% are singletons; the top ten hold roughly 18%. Worth noting for this clonotype: The antigen is undetermined.

This CDR3 contains 15 residues. Germline V gene data show CDR1 as LNHDA and CDR2 as SQIVND (reference sequence). The V end lost 4 bases, the J end lost 4 bases, and 14 bases lay between the germline ends. Sequenced here: cultured PBMCs, sampled from culture after CMV antigen stimulation. The rearrangement links TRBV19 to TRBJ1-5; perhaps TRBD1 as D (5 bases). This clonotype originated in a human donor in good health (CMV status not recorded). Some clones in this sample may be carry-over from other donors' samples. As DNA, the CDR3 is TGTGCCAGTAGTACTACCCGGGACGGGAATCAGCCCCAGCATTTT. This gives the protein CASSTTRDGNQPQHF.